The 5 T cell receptor beta chains reported below all come from one sample, sequenced in a study of blood T cell repertoires in COVID-19. Generated by immunoSEQ multiplex PCR, the TCRdb table keeps only in-frame clones and is missing some. The table records roughly 100,000 clones, 71% of them present only once. Sequencing was done on a sample of peripheral blood. The receptors originated from a human donor with acute or convalescent COVID-19. The donor label of this sample is uncertain.

This sequence joins TRBV11-3 and TRBJ1-6; possibly TRBD1 for D (6 bases). CDR3 length: 14 amino acids. Germline V gene sequence: CDR1 SGHNT, CDR2 YENEEA. The V end lost 5 bases, the J end lost 6 bases, and 11 bases lay between the germline ends. The CDR3 DNA is TGTGCCAGCAGCATACAGGGAATTAATTCACCCCTCCACTTT. It translates to CASSIQGINSPLHF.

V and J are TRBV10-2 and TRBJ1-1; 7 bases match TRBD1. V lost 7 bases and J lost 6; bases outside the gene matches: 8. The germline gives CDR1 WSHSY, CDR2 SAAADI. This CDR3 spans 13 amino acids. The CDR3 sequence is CASTPTGAPEAFF. CDR3 DNA sequence: TGCGCCAGCACCCCAACAGGGGCCCCTGAAGCTTTCTTT.

The V gene is TRBV28, the J gene TRBJ2-7; 9 nucleotides agree with TRBD1. Germline V gene sequence: CDR1 MDHEN, CDR2 SYDVKM. The CDR3 is 14 amino acids. V was pared by 4 bases and J by 3 bases, with 4 bases of the junction left unmatched. CDR3 sequence (DNA): TGTGCCAGCAGTTGGGGGACAGGGAACTACGAGCAGTACGTC. Translated: CASSWGTGNYEQYV.

V and J are TRBV5-1 and TRBJ1-2; D is unclear. Looked up from germline, CDR1 is SGHRS and CDR2 is YFSETQ. The CDR3 has 16 amino acids. With 0 bases removed from V and 2 bases from J, the gap between germline ends came to 14 bases. CDR3 sequence reads: CASSLGASRLNYGYTF. CDR3 bases: TGCGCCAGCAGCTTGGGGGCCAGCAGATTAAACTATGGCTACACCTTC.

The chain links TRBV5-5 to TRBJ2-3; D is possibly TRBD2 (6 bases). Germline CDR1 and CDR2: SGHKS and YYEKEE (reference sequence). V gave up 7 bases and J gave up 6 bases, with 15 bases separating them. The CDR3 spans 13 residues. CDR3 DNA: TGTGCCAGCCTGAAGACTAGGGCTGATACGCAGTATTTT. Translation gives CASLKTRADTQYF.